This T cell receptor (beta chain) was recorded in a study of T cell responses to AZD1222 COVID-19 vaccine. Study results and caveats: Scientists sampled the repertoires only once the peak T cell response had passed. Spike was spanned by vaccine-associated CD4 TCRs, which were dominant at 160-218 and 743-854.

This clone was detected a few times. What it binds is unknown. Sequencing used immunoSEQ multiplex PCR; TCRdb keeps in-frame clones, though not all of them. The table shows 45,000 to 55,000 clones, with about 80% occurring only once. There are 16 residues in the CDR3. Germline V gene lookup returns CDR1 LNHDA and CDR2 SQIVND (reference sequence). With 6 bases removed from V and 5 bases from J, the gap between germline ends came to 20 bases. The chain couples TRBV19 to TRBJ2-1; D uncertain. The receptor was derived from an adult in good health. Material: peripheral blood, obtained on day 0 of AZD1222 vaccination. The CDR3 sequence: CASSPLGRRLHNEQFF. In DNA form, the CDR3 reads TGTGCCAGTAGCCCGCTCGGGCGCCGTCTTCACAATGAGCAGTTCTTC. The full variable domain, with the rest looked up from reference TRBV19 and TRBJ2-1, is DGGITQSPKYLFRKEGQNVTLSCEQNLNHDAMYWYRQDPGQGLRLIYYSQIVNDFQKGDIAEGYSVSREKKESFPLTVTSAQKNPTAFYLCASSPLGRRLHNEQFFGPGTRLTVL.